The 8 T cell receptor beta chains presented below share a single source sample, sequenced in a study of beta chain features in type 1 diabetes. Findings and limits, study-wide: A moderate, significant TCRB CDR3 shortening appeared in type 1 diabetes across four CD4+ subsets.

Investigators reverse transcribed all isolated RNA, so they sequenced expressed TCRB transcripts. The method was immunoSEQ multiplex PCR; TCRdb's version includes in-frame clones alone and lacks a portion of them. The sample shows around 710,000 clones, around 12% of them seen only once. These receptors' targets are unknown. Material: naive CD4+ T cells from blood. The source of these receptors is a man aged 25-40 years with type 1 diabetes.

The chain carries TRBV7-2 and TRBJ2-1, with D possibly TRBD1 on 6 matching bases. CDR1 and CDR2 from the germline V gene are SGHTA and FQGNSA. The ends were cut back, 3 bases at V and 7 bases at J, with 10 bases in the middle. CDR3 size: 13 residues. The CDR3 DNA reads TGTGCCAGCAGCTTGTCTCAGGGGAATGAGCAGTTCTTC. It encodes CASSLSQGNEQFF.

The rearrangement links TRBV4-3 to TRBJ2-3; TRBD1 might be the D (6 bases). The CDR3 spans 20 residues. V lost 0 bases and J lost 0, with 22 bases in between. Per germline, CDR1 LGHNA and CDR2 YSLEER. This CDR3 reads CASSQDYRRGFTTSTDTQYF. DNA for the CDR3: TGCGCCAGCAGCCAAGATTATCGCAGGGGCTTTACCACTAGCACAGATACGCAGTATTTT.

This clone appeared a few times. The chain carries TRBV7-2 and TRBJ2-7; 7 nucleotides align to TRBD2. V shed 2 bases, J shed 5 bases, and the junction held 3 bases outside the gene matches. The CDR3 runs 13 residues. Germline lookup yields CDR1 SGHTA and CDR2 FQGNSA. In nucleotides, the CDR3 is TGTGCCAGCAGCTTAACGACTAGCCACGAGCAGTACTTC. This translates into CASSLTTSHEQYF.

This clone came up a few times. The V and J genes are TRBV10-3 and TRBJ1-4; no clear D. The germline V and J ends were trimmed by 0 bases and 4 bases, with 9 bases remaining between them. Looked up from germline, CDR1 is ENHRY and CDR2 is SYGVKD. The CDR3 is 15 amino acids. The CDR3 reads CAISESRQLNEKLFF. The CDR3 DNA reads as TGTGCCATCAGTGAGTCGAGGCAGCTTAATGAAAAACTGTTTTTT.

This clone came up a few times. The chain has TRBV7-9 and TRBJ1-1; TRBD1 is a possible D gene (5 bases). V lost 2 bases and J 4 bases, leaving 11 bases between the germline ends. CDR1 is SEHNR, CDR2 FQNEAQ, per germline (reference sequence). The CDR3 loop spans 14 amino acids. The CDR3 DNA is TGTGCCAGCAGCTTAATGGGGGAGAGCACTGAAGCTTTCTTT. Encoded protein: CASSLMGESTEAFF. Drawing the rest from reference TRBV7-9 and TRBJ1-1, the complete variable domain is DTGVSQNPRHKITKRGQNVTFRCDPISEHNRLYWYRQTLGQGPEFLTYFQNEAQLEKSRLLSDRFSAERPKGSFSTLEIQRTEQGDSAMYLCASSLMGESTEAFFGQGTRLTVV.

J is TRBJ2-1 and V is TRBV7-2; 11 bases fit TRBD2. CDR3 length: 17 residues. V lost 1 base and J lost 8; bases outside the gene matches: 10. CDR1 is SGHTA, CDR2 FQGNSA, per germline. CDR3 residues: CASSLGLAGGPMDEQFF. For the CDR3, the DNA is TGTGCCAGCAGCTTAGGGCTAGCGGGGGGCCCAATGGATGAGCAGTTCTTC.

The gene calls are TRBV9 and TRBJ2-3; TRBD2 agrees at 11 bases. Per germline, CDR1 SGDLS and CDR2 YYNGEE. The CDR3 spans 19 residues. Germline trimming cut 3 bases from V and 0 bases from J; bases unmatched to any gene: 12. In DNA form, the CDR3 reads TGTGCCAGCAGCGGACCCGGGACTAGCGGTCTATTTAGCACAGATACGCAGTATTTT. This sequence encodes CASSGPGTSGLFSTDTQYF.

The chain links TRBV30 to TRBJ2-3; D unclear. Deletions cut 0 bases from V and 4 bases from J, with 8 bases between. The germline CDR1 and CDR2 sequences are GTSNPN and SVGIG (reference sequence). The CDR3 contains 13 residues. CDR3 sequence reads: CAWSVVSADTQYF. CDR3 DNA: TGTGCCTGGAGTGTTGTTAGTGCAGATACGCAGTATTTT.